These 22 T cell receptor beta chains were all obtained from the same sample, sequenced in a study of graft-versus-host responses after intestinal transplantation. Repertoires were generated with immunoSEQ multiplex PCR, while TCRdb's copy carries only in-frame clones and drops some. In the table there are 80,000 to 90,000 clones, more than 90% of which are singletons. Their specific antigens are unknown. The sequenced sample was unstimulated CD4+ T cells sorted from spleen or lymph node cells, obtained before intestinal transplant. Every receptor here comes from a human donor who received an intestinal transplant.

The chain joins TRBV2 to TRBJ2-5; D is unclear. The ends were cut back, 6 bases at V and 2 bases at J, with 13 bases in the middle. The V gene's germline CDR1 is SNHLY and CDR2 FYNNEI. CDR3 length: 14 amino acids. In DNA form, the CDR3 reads TGTGCCAGCAGCCTCGCGGACGGACAAGAGACCCAGTACTTC. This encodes CASSLADGQETQYF.

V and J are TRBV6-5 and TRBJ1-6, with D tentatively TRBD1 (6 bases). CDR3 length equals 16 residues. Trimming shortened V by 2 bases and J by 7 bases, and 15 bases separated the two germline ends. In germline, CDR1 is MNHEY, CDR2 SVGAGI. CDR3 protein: CASSYLTGRTNSPLHF. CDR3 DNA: TGTGCCAGCAGTTACCTTACAGGGAGGACCAATTCACCCCTCCACTTT.

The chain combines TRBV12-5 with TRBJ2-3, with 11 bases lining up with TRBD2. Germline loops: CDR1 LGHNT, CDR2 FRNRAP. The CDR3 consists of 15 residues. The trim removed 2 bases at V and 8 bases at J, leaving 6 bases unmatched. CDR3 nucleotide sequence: TGTGCTAGTGGTTTGCCACGGGGACTAGCGGTTACGCAGTATTTT. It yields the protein CASGLPRGLAVTQYF. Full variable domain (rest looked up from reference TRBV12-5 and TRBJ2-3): DARVTQTPRHKVTEMGQEVTMRCQPILGHNTVFWYRQTMMQGLELLAYFRNRAPLDDSGMPKDRFSAEMPDATLATLKIQPSEPRDSAVYFCASGLPRGLAVTQYFGPGTRLTVL.

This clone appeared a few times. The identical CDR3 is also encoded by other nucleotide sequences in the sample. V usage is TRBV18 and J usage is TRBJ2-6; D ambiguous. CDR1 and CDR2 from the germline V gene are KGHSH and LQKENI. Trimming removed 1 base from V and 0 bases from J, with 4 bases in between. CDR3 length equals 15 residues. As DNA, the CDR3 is TGTGCCAGCTCACCACAGGGCTCTGGGGCCAACGTCCTGACTTTC. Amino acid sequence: CASSPQGSGANVLTF.

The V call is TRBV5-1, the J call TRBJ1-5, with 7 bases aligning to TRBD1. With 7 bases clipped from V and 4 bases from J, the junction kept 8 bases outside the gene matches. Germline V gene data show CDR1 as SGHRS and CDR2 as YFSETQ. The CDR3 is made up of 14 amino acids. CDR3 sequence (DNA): TGCGCCAGCTCAACGGGACAGTTTAATCAGCCCCAGCATTTT. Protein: CASSTGQFNQPQHF.

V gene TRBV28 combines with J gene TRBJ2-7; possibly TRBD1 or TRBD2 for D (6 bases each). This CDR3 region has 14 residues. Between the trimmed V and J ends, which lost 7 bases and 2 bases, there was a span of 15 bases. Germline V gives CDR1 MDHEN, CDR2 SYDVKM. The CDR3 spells CASTTPGAPYEQYF. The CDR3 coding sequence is TGTGCCAGCACCACCCCGGGGGCCCCCTACGAGCAGTACTTC. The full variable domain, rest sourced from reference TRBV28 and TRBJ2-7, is DVKVTQSSRYLVKRTGEKVFLECVQDMDHENMFWYRQDPGLGLRLIYFSYDVKMKEKGDIPEGYSVSREKKERFSLILESASTNQTSMYLCASTTPGAPYEQYFGPGTRLTVT.

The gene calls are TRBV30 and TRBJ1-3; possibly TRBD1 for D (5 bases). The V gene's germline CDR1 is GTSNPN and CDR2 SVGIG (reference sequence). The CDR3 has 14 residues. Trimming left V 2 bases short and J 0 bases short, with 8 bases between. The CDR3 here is CAWSSGLSGNTIYF. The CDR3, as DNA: TGTGCCTGGAGTTCGGGACTCTCTGGAAACACCATATATTTT.

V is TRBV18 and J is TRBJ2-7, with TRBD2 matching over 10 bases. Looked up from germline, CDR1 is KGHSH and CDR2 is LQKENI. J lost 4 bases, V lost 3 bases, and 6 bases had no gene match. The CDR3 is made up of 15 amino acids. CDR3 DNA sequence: TGTGCCAGCTCACCCGCTAGCGGGAGTCGATACGAGCAGTACTTC. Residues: CASSPASGSRYEQYF. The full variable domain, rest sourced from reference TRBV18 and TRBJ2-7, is NAGVMQNPRHLVRRRGQEARLRCSPMKGHSHVYWYRQLPEEGLKFMVYLQKENIIDESGMPKERFSAEFPKEGPSILRIQQVVRGDSAAYFCASSPASGSRYEQYFGPGTRLTVT.

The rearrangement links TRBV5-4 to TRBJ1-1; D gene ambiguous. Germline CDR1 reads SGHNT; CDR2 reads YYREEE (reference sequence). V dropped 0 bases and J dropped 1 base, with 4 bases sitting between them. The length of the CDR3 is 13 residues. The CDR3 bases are TGTGCCAGCAGCTTGGACAGGAACACTGAAGCTTTCTTT. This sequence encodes CASSLDRNTEAFF.

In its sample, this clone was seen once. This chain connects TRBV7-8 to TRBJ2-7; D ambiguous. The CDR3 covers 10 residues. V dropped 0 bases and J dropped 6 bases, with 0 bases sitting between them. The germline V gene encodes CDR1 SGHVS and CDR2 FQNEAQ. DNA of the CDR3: TGTGCCAGCAGCTTAGCCGAGCAGTACTTC. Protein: CASSLAEQYF.

CDR3 residues: CASSEDRGDYGYTF. As DNA, the CDR3 is TGTGCCAGCAGTGAGGACAGGGGAGACTATGGCTACACCTTC. The gene calls are TRBV27 and TRBJ1-2; 9 positions agree with TRBD1. CDR1 MNHEY and CDR2 SMNVEV come from the germline V gene (reference sequence). V gave up 5 bases and J gave up 3 bases; unmatched junction bases: 4. This CDR3 comprises 14 residues.

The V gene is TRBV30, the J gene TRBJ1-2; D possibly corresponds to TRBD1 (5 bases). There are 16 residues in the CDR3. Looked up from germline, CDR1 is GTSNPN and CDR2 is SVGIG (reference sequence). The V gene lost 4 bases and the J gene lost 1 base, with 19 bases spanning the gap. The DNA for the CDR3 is TGTGCCTGGAAGGGGCCCGGGACCCCTAATAACTATGGCTACACCTTC. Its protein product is CAWKGPGTPNNYGYTF.

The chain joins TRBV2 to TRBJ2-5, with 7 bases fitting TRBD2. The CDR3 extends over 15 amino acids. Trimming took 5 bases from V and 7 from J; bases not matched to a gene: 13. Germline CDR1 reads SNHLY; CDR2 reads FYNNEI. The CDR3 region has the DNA TGTGCCAGCAGTCCCCACGGGACTACCACGCGGACCCAGTACTTC. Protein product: CASSPHGTTTRTQYF.

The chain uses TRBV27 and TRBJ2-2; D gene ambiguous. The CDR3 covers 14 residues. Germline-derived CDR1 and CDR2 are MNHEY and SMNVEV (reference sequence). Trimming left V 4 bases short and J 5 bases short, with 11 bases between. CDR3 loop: CASSWLQSTGELFF. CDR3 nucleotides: TGTGCCAGCAGTTGGCTTCAGAGTACCGGGGAGCTGTTTTTT.

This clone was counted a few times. The CDR3 bases are TGTGCCTGGAGTAGTGTAGGGGCAGATACGCAGTATTTT. Protein: CAWSSVGADTQYF. This chain links TRBV30 with TRBJ2-3, with D tentatively TRBD1 (5 bases). Trimming took 2 bases from V and 4 from J, leaving 10 bases between them. In germline, CDR1 is GTSNPN, CDR2 SVGIG (reference sequence). The CDR3 spans 13 residues. Based on the CDR3 plus reference TRBV30 and TRBJ2-3, the full variable domain is SQTIHQWPATLVQPVGSPLSLECTVEGTSNPNLYWYRQAAGRGLQLLFYSVGIGQISSEVPQNLSASRPQDRQFILSSKKLLLSDSGFYLCAWSSVGADTQYFGPGTRLTVL.

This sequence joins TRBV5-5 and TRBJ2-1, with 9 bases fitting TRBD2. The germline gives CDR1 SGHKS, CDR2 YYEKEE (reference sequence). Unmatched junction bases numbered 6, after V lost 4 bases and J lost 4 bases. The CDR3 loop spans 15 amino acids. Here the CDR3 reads CASSLYGLAYNEQFF. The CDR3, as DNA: TGTGCCAGCAGCCTATATGGACTAGCGTACAATGAGCAGTTCTTC.

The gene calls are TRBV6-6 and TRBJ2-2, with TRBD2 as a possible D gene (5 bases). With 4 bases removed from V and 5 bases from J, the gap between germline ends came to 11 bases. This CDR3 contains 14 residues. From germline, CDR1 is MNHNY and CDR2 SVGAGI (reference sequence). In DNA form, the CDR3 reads TGTGCCAGCAGTTCGAGGGAAACGACCGGGGAGCTGTTTTTT. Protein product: CASSSRETTGELFF.

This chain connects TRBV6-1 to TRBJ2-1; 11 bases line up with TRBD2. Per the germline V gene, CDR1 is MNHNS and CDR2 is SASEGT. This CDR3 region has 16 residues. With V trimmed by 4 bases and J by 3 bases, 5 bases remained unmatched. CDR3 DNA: TGTGCCAGCAGTGTCGGGACTAGCGGAGGCTACAATGAGCAGTTCTTC. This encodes CASSVGTSGGYNEQFF.

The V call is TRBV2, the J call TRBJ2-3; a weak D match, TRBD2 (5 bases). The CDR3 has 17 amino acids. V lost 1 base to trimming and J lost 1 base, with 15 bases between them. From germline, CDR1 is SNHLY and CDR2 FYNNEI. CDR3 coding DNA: TGTGCCAGCAGTGAAGGTGGTGGGTGGCGGGGCACAGATACGCAGTATTTT. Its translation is CASSEGGGWRGTDTQYF.

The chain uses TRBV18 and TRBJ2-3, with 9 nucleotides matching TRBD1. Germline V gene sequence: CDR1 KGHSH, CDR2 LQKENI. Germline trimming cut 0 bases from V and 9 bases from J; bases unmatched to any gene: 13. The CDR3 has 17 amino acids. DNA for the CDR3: TGTGCCAGCTCACCACCGGTTGGGGGACAGGGTTCGAGGACGCAGTATTTT. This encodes CASSPPVGGQGSRTQYF.

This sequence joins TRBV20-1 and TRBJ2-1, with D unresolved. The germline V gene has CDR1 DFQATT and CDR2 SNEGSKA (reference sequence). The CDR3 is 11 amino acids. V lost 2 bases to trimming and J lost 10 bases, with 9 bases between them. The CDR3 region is CSARKVLEQFF. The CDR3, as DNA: TGCAGTGCTAGAAAAGTGCTAGAGCAGTTCTTC.

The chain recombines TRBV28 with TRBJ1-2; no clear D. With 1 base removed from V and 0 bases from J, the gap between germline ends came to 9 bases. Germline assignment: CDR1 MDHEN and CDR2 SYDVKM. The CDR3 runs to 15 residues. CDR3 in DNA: TGTGCCAGCAGTTTATCCGCAGCTCCTAACTATGGCTACACCTTC. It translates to CASSLSAAPNYGYTF.